This T cell receptor beta chain was captured by sequencing in a study of beta chain features in type 1 diabetes. Study-wide points: When Type 1 diabetes patients were examined, their TCRB CDR3s proved moderately but significantly shorter in all four CD4+ subsets. Among type 1 diabetes patients, VDJ junctions had fewer insertions and more deletions.

As regards this clone: Its specificity is not known.

V lost 5 bases and J lost 14, with 13 bases in between. The CDR3 extends over 12 amino acids. Germline CDR1 PRHDT, CDR2 FYEKMQ (reference sequence). The entirety of the isolated RNA underwent reverse transcription, so expressed TCRB transcripts were sequenced. Only in-frame clones appear in the TCRdb table, and some are missing; sequencing was by immunoSEQ multiplex PCR. The table shows under 450,000 clones, with approximately 15% occurring only once. The chain has TRBV13 and TRBJ1-6, with D perhaps matching TRBD1 (6 bases). This TCR was recovered from a man aged 25-45 years in good health. Material: naive CD4+ T cells from blood. The CDR3 spells CASSGRDITLHF. The CDR3 nucleotides are TGTGCCAGCAGCGGAAGGGACATCACCCTCCACTTT.